A selection of T cell receptor beta chains follows, all from one sample in a study of cytomegalovirus exposure and HLA in healthy donors. The protocol was immunoSEQ multiplex PCR, while the TCRdb copy is restricted to in-frame clones and leaves out a portion. The repertoire includes some 130,000 clones, roughly four fifths of them detected once, and roughly 6.6% sits in the top ten. Material for sequencing was PBMCs. The source of these receptors is a young man in good health and CMV-seronegative. Both conserved end residues are part of each CDR3. A D gene is named only where the DNA matches it firmly. For some rows the clone size is stated as once, few or many, or as a class when expanded; others skip it.

>TRBD2|NA|TRBV4-1|TRBJ2-3
CASSQGNSGSSDTQYF
TGCGCCAGCAGCCAAGGCAATAGCGGGAGTTCGGATACGCAGTATTTT
>NA|NA|TRBV7-9|TRBJ2-7
CASGQLVESYEQYF
TGTGCCAGCGGGCAGCTTGTGGAATCCTACGAGCAGTACTTC
>NA|NA|TRBV9|TRBJ1-1
CASSNRDKNTEAFF
TGTGCCAGCAGCAACCGGGACAAGAACACTGAAGCTTTCTTT
>TRBD1|NA|TRBV5-6|TRBJ1-1
CASSLGQGGTEAFF
TGTGCCAGCAGCTTGGGACAGGGGGGCACTGAAGCTTTCTTT
>NA|NA|TRBV29-1|TRBJ1-2
CSASEAGGYTF
TGCAGCGCCTCAGAAGCGGGGGGCTACACCTTC
>NA|few|TRBV6-5|TRBJ2-3
CASTTQGRGDTQYF
TGTGCCAGCACCACTCAAGGGCGGGGCGATACGCAGTATTTT
>NA|NA|TRBV11-3|TRBJ1-5
CASSTKTGRPGNQPQHF
TGTGCCAGCAGCACAAAAACAGGAAGGCCTGGCAATCAGCCCCAGCATTTT
>TRBD1|NA|TRBV28|TRBJ1-3
CASRRTGGFIGDTIYF
TGTGCCAGCAGAAGGACAGGGGGCTTCATTGGAGACACCATATATTTT
>TRBD2|once|TRBV5-6|TRBJ2-1
CASSLTASGGYEQFF
TGTGCCAGCAGCTTAACTGCTAGCGGGGGATATGAGCAGTTCTTC
>NA|few|TRBV28|TRBJ2-5
CASSLRTEQYF
TGTGCCAGCAGTCTCCGGACAGAGCAGTACTTC
>NA|NA|TRBV2|TRBJ1-5
CASSLGAWGQPQHF
TGTGCCAGCAGTCTTGGGGCCTGGGGACAGCCCCAGCATTTT
>TRBD1|NA|TRBV19|TRBJ2-3
CASSPQPPGTGGAGDTQYF
TGTGCCAGTAGTCCTCAACCCCCCGGGACAGGGGGCGCGGGAGATACGCAGTATTTT
>TRBD1|NA|TRBV28|TRBJ2-5
CASSLFSGGAGETQYF
TGTGCCAGCAGTTTGTTTTCAGGGGGCGCAGGGGAGACCCAGTACTTC
>TRBD1|NA|TRBV28|TRBJ1-1
CASSLTGYREAFF
TGTGCCAGCAGTTTGACAGGGTATAGGGAAGCTTTCTTT
>TRBD1|few|TRBV28|TRBJ2-4
CASSLSRGRNSQYF
TGTGCCAGCAGTTTATCTAGGGGGCGGAACAGTCAGTACTTC
>NA|NA|TRBV5-1|TRBJ1-1
CASSPAPGGGRTEAFF
TGCGCCAGCAGCCCGGCCCCCGGTGGGGGCCGGACTGAAGCTTTCTTT